The 8 T cell receptor beta chains below were found in one sample sequenced in a study of T cell repertoires in cytomegalovirus infection. From the reads, TCRdb called clonotypes with MiXCR, one entry per CDR3 protein. In the table there are more than 250,000 distinct CDR3 sequences, roughly 25% of which are singletons. For these TCRs, the target antigens are not known. Sequences were derived from cultured PBMCs, sampled from culture after CMV antigen stimulation. These receptors were taken from a human donor in good health (CMV status not recorded). Some clones in this sample may be carry-over from other donors' samples.

This clonotype was observed many times. The chain carries TRBV7-2 and TRBJ2-3, with D unresolved. This CDR3 is 14 amino acids long. Germline CDR1 is SGHTA and CDR2 is FQGNSA. Trimming cost V 2 bases and J 4 bases, with 10 bases left between them. Written as DNA, the CDR3 is TGTGCCAGCAGCTTACTGGGTACGTCAGATACGCAGTATTTT. Translating it yields CASSLLGTSDTQYF.

The rearrangement uses TRBV20-1 and TRBJ1-2, with a possible D match to TRBD1 (6 bases). This CDR3 has 12 residues. Germline lookup yields CDR1 DFQATT and CDR2 SNEGSKA (reference sequence). With 8 bases removed from V and 4 bases from J, the gap between germline ends came to 14 bases. CDR3 amino acids: CSYKRGAYGYTF. The CDR3 nucleotides are TGCAGTTACAAAAGGGGGGCCTATGGCTACACCTTC.

The rearrangement links TRBV29-1 to TRBJ2-1; D is unresolved. With 8 bases removed from V and 0 bases from J, the gap between germline ends came to 14 bases. Germline CDR1 SQVTM, CDR2 ANQGSEA. The CDR3 spans 14 residues. CDR3 bases: TGCAGCCCACCAACGGCTTACTCCTACAATGAGCAGTTCTTC. Protein sequence: CSPPTAYSYNEQFF.

A note on this clonotype: With a much larger clone just one base away, this may be a read error. The rearrangement uses TRBV11-2 and TRBJ1-5, with unresolved D. Germline V gives CDR1 SGHAT, CDR2 FQNNGV. The CDR3 has 13 amino acids. The CDR3 reads CANSLLTDQPQHF. In DNA form, the CDR3 reads TGTGCCAACAGCTTATTGACGGATCAGCCCCAGCATTTT.

This chain connects TRBV3-1 to TRBJ1-1; no clear D. Deletions cut 0 bases from V and 7 bases from J, with 3 bases between. The CDR3 contains 11 residues. The germline V gene has CDR1 LGHDT and CDR2 YNNKEL (reference sequence). The CDR3 loop is CASSQEGEAFF. CDR3 DNA sequence: TGTGCCAGCAGCCAAGAGGGTGAAGCTTTCTTT.

The chain uses TRBV15 and TRBJ2-1; 11 bases line up with TRBD2. Losses at the gene ends were 0 bases for V and 5 bases for J; bases not matched to a gene: 6. CDR1 is LNHNV, CDR2 YYDKDF, per germline (reference sequence). The CDR3 runs to 17 residues. The CDR3, as DNA: TGTGCCACCAGCAGAGACCTGGGACTAGCGGAGAACAATGAGCAGTTCTTC. It specifies CATSRDLGLAENNEQFF. Looking up the rest from reference TRBV15 and TRBJ2-1 gives the full variable domain: DAMVIQNPRYQVTQFGKPVTLSCSQTLNHNVMYWYQQKSSQAPKLLFHYYDKDFNNEADTPDNFQSRRPNTSFCFLDIRSPGLGDTAMYLCATSRDLGLAENNEQFFGPGTRLTVL.

This clonotype showed up just a few times. This chain's CDR3 is CASSDLGTVEYGYTF. In DNA, the CDR3 is TGTGCCAGCAGTGACCTGGGGACAGTTGAATATGGCTACACCTTC. The chain links TRBV25-1 to TRBJ1-2; 7 positions agree with TRBD1. Trimming at V came to 3 bases and at J to 5 bases, leaving 9 bases not matched to a gene. Per germline, CDR1 MGHDK and CDR2 SYGVNS. The CDR3 runs 15 residues.

This clonotype was seen a handful of times. The rearrangement joins TRBV7-8 to TRBJ1-2; tentatively, D is TRBD1 (5 bases). Germline V gives CDR1 SGHVS, CDR2 FQNEAQ. V was clipped by 5 bases and J by 3 bases, with 13 bases between them. The CDR3 is 14 residues long. CDR3 in amino acids: CASSPSGGHYGYTF. CDR3 coding DNA: TGTGCCAGCAGCCCCAGCGGGGGACACTATGGCTACACCTTC.